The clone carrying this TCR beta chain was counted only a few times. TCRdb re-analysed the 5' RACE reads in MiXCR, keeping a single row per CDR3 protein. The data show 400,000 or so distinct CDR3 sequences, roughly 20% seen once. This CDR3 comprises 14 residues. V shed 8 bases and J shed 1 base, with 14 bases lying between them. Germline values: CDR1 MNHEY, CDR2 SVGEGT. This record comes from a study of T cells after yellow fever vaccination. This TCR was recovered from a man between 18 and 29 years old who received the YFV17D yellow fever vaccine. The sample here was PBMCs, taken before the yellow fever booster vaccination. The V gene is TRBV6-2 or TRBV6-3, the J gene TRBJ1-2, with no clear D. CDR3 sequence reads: CASFRGLDNYGYTF. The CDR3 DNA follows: TGTGCCAGCTTCCGAGGACTCGATAACTATGGCTACACCTTC.